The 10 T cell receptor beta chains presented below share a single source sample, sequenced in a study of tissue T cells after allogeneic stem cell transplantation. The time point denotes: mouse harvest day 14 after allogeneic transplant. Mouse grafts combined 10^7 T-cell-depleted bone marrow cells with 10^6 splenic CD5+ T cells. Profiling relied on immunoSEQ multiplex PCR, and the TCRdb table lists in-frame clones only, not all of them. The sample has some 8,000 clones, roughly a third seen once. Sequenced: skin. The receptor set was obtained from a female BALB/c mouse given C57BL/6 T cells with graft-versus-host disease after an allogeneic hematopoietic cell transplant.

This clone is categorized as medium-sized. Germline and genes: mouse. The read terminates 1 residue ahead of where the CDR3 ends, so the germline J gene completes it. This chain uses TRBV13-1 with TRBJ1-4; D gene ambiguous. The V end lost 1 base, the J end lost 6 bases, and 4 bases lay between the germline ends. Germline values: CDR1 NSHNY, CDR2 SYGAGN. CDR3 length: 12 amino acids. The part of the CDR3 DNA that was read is TGTGCCAGCAGTGATTCAGACGAAAGATTATTT. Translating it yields CASSDSDERLF. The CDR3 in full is CASSDSDERLFF.

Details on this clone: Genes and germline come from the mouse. CDR3 residues: CASSLGQGMAEQFF. The sequenced CDR3 bases are TGTGCCAGCAGTCTGGGACAGGGGATGGCTGAGCAGTTC. The chain employs TRBV26 and TRBJ2-1; 9 bases match TRBD1. The sequenced fragment ends 1 residue before the CDR3 boundary, so the rest is inferred from the germline J gene. The germline V gene encodes CDR1 KGHPV and CDR2 FQNQEV (reference sequence). With V trimmed by 2 bases and J by 7 bases, 3 bases remained unmatched. The CDR3 is 14 residues long. The full variable domain, with the rest looked up from reference TRBV26 and TRBJ2-1, is NSKVIQTPRYLVKGQGQKAKMRCIPEKGHPVVFWYQQNKNNEFKFLINFQNQEVLQQIDMTEKRFSAECPSNSPCSLEIQSSEAGDSALYLCASSLGQGMAEQFFGPGTRLTVL.

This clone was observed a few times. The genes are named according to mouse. The CDR3 sequence: CASSLSGGEQYF. The covered CDR3 bases are TGTGCCAGCAGTCTGTCGGGGGGTGAACAGTAC. The chain recombines TRBV26 with TRBJ2-7; a weak D match, TRBD2 (6 bases). The read finishes 1 residue shy of the CDR3 end, and the germline J gene is used to complete it. Trimming pared 0 bases from V and 6 bases from J, leaving 6 bases between. Germline V gives CDR1 KGHPV, CDR2 FQNQEV (reference sequence). CDR3 length: 12 residues.

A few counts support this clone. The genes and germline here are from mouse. CDR3: CTCSARDRNTEVFF. The DNA read from the CDR3 is TGCACCTGCAGTGCACGGGACAGAAACACAGAAGTCTTC. The chain combines TRBV1 with TRBJ1-1, with 7 bases matching TRBD1. The CDR3 extends 1 residue past the end of the read, so its final part is completed from the germline J gene. V dropped 2 bases and J dropped 1; count of bases not matched to a gene: 1. This CDR3 is 14 amino acids long. The germline CDR1 and CDR2 sequences are NSQYPW and LRSPGD (reference sequence).

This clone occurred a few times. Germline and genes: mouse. Incomplete CDR3 DNA: TGTGCTAGCAGTCTCCGGTTGGCTGAGCAGTTC. Its translation is CASSLRLAEQF. The whole CDR3 sequence is CASSLRLAEQFF. The rearrangement joins TRBV29 to TRBJ2-1; D uncertain. The read stops 1 residue short of the end of the CDR3; the missing end is completed from the germline J gene. CDR3 length: 12 amino acids. Germline V gene lookup returns CDR1 MSHET and CDR2 SYDVDS. The V and J ends lost 5 bases and 7 bases respectively, with 9 bases between them.

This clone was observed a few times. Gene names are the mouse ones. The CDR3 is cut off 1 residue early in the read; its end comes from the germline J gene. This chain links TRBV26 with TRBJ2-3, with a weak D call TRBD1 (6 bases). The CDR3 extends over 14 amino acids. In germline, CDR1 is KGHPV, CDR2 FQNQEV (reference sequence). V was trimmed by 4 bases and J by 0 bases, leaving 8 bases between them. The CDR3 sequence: CASSRQASAETLYF. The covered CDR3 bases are TGTGCCAGCAGTCGACAGGCTAGTGCAGAAACGCTGTAT.

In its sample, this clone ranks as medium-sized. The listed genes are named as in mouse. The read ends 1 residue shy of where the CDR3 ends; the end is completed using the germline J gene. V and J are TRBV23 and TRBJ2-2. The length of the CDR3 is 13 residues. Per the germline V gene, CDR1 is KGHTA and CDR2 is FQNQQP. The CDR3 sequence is CSSSHTNTGQLYF. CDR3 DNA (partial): TGCTCCAGCAGTCATACAAACACCGGGCAGCTCTAC.

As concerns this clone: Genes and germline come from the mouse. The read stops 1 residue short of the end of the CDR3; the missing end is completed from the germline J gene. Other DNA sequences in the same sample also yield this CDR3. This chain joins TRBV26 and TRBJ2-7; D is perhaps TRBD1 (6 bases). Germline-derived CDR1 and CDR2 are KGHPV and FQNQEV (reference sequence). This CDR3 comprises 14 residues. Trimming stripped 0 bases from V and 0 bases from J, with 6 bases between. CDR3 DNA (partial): TGTGCCAGCAGTCTGTCAGGGGGCTCCTATGAACAGTAC. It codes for CASSLSGGSYEQY. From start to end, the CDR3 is CASSLSGGSYEQYF.

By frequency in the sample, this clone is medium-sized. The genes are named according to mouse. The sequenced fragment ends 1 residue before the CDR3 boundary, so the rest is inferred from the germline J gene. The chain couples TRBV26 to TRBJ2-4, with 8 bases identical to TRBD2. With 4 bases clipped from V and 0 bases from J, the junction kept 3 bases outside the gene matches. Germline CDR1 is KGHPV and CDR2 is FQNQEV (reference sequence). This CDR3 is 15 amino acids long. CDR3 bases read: TGTGCCAGCAGTCCTCACTGGGGGAGTCAAAACACCTTGTAC. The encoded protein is CASSPHWGSQNTLY. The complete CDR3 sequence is CASSPHWGSQNTLYF.

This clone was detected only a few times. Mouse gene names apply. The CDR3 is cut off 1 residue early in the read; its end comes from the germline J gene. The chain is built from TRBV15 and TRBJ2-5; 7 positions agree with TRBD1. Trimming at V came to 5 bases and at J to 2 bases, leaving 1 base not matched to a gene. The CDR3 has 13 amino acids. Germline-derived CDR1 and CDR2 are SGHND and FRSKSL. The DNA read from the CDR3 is TGTGCCAGCAGTGGACAGGCCCAAGACACCCAGTAC. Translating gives CASSGQAQDTQY. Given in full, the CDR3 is CASSGQAQDTQYF.